Shown below are 20 T cell receptor beta chains from a single sample sequenced in a study of blood T cell repertoires in COVID-19 (dated by TCRdb to 2018 to 2021). Library preparation used the immunoSEQ multiplex PCR assay. In TCRdb, the immuneACCESS table is reduced to in-frame sequences with V and J assigned. These tables do not hold every clone; where another copy was compared, an unresolved V gene accounts for under half, and the others remain unexplained. The sample yields about 210,000 clones; around 83% were counted once. The top ten constitute 2% to 2.5% of the sample. The source material was peripheral blood. These receptor sequences come from a man aged 40-49 years who had recovered from COVID-19.

The rearrangement links TRBV6-5 to TRBJ2-7; D might be TRBD2 (5 bases). Trimming removed 0 bases from V and 2 bases from J, with 14 bases in between. The germline V gene encodes CDR1 MNHEY and CDR2 SVGAGI. The CDR3 totals 16 residues. The CDR3 sequence: CASSYSPGVMPYEQYF. The CDR3 DNA follows: TGTGCCAGCAGTTACTCCCCCGGGGTGATGCCCTACGAGCAGTACTTC.

V is TRBV6-1 and J is TRBJ2-2, with TRBD1 matching over 7 bases. Trimming took 3 bases from V and 7 from J; bases not matched to a gene: 8. The CDR3 is 15 residues long. The V gene's germline CDR1 is MNHNS and CDR2 SASEGT. The CDR3: CASSETGSIIGELFF. CDR3 nucleotide sequence: TGTGCCAGCAGTGAGACAGGGTCTATTATCGGGGAGCTGTTTTTT.

This chain connects TRBV5-1 to TRBJ2-1, with D perhaps TRBD1 (6 bases). Germline CDR1 SGHRS, CDR2 YFSETQ. The CDR3 has 17 residues. Trimming shortened V by 3 bases and J by 7 bases, and 23 bases separated the two germline ends. The CDR3 DNA follows: TGCGCCAGCAGCTCGGCAGATTGGGGGCCATATGGTAATGAGCAGTTCTTC. Protein sequence: CASSSADWGPYGNEQFF.

A single count supports this clone. As DNA, the CDR3 is TGTGCCAGTAGTATACGAGTTCCGGGGGGGAAAGAGACCCAGTACTTC. Its translation is CASSIRVPGGKETQYF. The rearrangement joins TRBV19 to TRBJ2-5; 8 bases align to TRBD2. The CDR3 covers 16 residues. The V gene's germline CDR1 is LNHDA and CDR2 SQIVND (reference sequence). After removal of 2 bases from V and 3 bases from J, the junction contained 8 bases not matched to a gene.

The chain recombines TRBV28 with TRBJ1-2; 8 nucleotides agree with TRBD1. CDR1 and CDR2 from the germline V gene are MDHEN and SYDVKM. This CDR3 contains 12 residues. Losses at the gene ends were 2 bases for V and 12 bases for J; bases not matched to a gene: 5. The CDR3 region is CASSLGQGADTF. Here the CDR3 DNA reads TGTGCCAGCAGTTTAGGTCAGGGGGCGGACACCTTC.

This clone has only one observation. V is TRBV11-2 and J is TRBJ2-1; 10 bases match TRBD2. The CDR3 loop spans 15 amino acids. Per the germline V gene, CDR1 is SGHAT and CDR2 is FQNNGV. V was pared by 2 bases and J by 4 bases, with 2 bases of the junction left unmatched. The CDR3 bases are TGTGCCAGCAGCTTATCTAGCGGGAGTTACAATGAGCAGTTCTTC. Translation gives CASSLSSGSYNEQFF. The full variable domain, rest sourced from reference TRBV11-2 and TRBJ2-1, is EAGVAQSPRYKIIEKRQSVAFWCNPISGHATLYWYQQILGQGPKLLIQFQNNGVVDDSQLPKDRFSAERLKGVDSTLKIQPAKLEDSAVYLCASSLSSGSYNEQFFGPGTRLTVL.

The rearrangement joins TRBV7-2 to TRBJ1-3, with unresolved D. This CDR3 has 13 residues. Germline assignment: CDR1 SGHTA and CDR2 FQGNSA. Trimming pared 2 bases from V and 2 bases from J, leaving 4 bases between. DNA of the CDR3: TGTGCCAGCAGCTTAAGCGCTGGAAACACCATATATTTT. As protein: CASSLSAGNTIYF.

The genes are TRBV5-4 and TRBJ2-3; no reliable D call. Trimming stripped 0 bases from V and 1 base from J, with 6 bases between. CDR1 is SGHNT, CDR2 YYREEE, per germline (reference sequence). This CDR3 has 14 residues. The CDR3 nucleotides are TGTGCCAGCAGCTTGGACAAACGCACAGATACGCAGTATTTT. Its translation: CASSLDKRTDTQYF.

This clone came up a few times. J is TRBJ2-7 and V is TRBV11-3; a possible D gene is TRBD1 (6 bases). The V gene's germline CDR1 is SGHNT and CDR2 YENEEA. Trimming stripped 2 bases from V and 3 bases from J, with 14 bases between. CDR3 length: 15 amino acids. The CDR3 here is CASSLSRDTIYEQYF. The CDR3 DNA reads TGTGCCAGCAGCTTAAGTAGGGACACCATCTACGAGCAGTACTTC.

V and J are TRBV10-3 and TRBJ1-1, with D possibly being TRBD1 (5 bases). The CDR3 runs to 14 residues. CDR1 and CDR2 (germline): ENHRY, SYGVKD. With 0 bases removed from V and 5 bases from J, the gap between germline ends came to 10 bases. The CDR3 nucleotides are TGTGCCATCAGTGAGTCTCGGGGGGGTACTGAAGCTTTCTTT. Its translation is CAISESRGGTEAFF.

The rearrangement uses TRBV28 and TRBJ1-5; D is unresolved. Per germline, CDR1 MDHEN and CDR2 SYDVKM. The V end lost 6 bases, the J end lost 5 bases, and 8 bases lay between the germline ends. There are 12 residues in the CDR3. Here the CDR3 reads CASSPPDQPQHF. The CDR3 DNA is TGTGCCAGCAGCCCCCCGGATCAGCCCCAGCATTTT.

This chain links TRBV5-5 with TRBJ2-6; possible D gene TRBD1, 6 bases. The germline V gene has CDR1 SGHKS and CDR2 YYEKEE (reference sequence). V dropped 3 bases and J dropped 0 bases, with 13 bases sitting between them. The CDR3 is made up of 17 amino acids. CDR3 nucleotides: TGTGCCAGCAGCTCGGGACATGTAACCTCTGGGGCCAACGTCCTGACTTTC. Its protein product is CASSSGHVTSGANVLTF.

This clone was found a few times. CDR3 region: CASSEGGGAGGDTQYF. CDR3 bases: TGTGCCAGCAGTGAAGGCGGGGGGGCCGGTGGAGATACGCAGTATTTT. This chain joins TRBV6-1 and TRBJ2-3, with TRBD2 matching 9 bases. Per germline, CDR1 MNHNS and CDR2 SASEGT. This CDR3 spans 16 amino acids. Trimming took 1 base from V and 5 from J; bases not matched to a gene: 7.

The genes are TRBV18 and TRBJ2-7; tentative D call: TRBD2 (6 bases). Germline loops: CDR1 KGHSH, CDR2 LQKENI. The V and J ends lost 2 bases and 4 bases respectively, with 18 bases between them. The CDR3 loop spans 16 amino acids. In DNA form, the CDR3 reads TGTGCCAGCTCACCAGGAGGGGTTGCCGGCCGATACGAGCAGTACTTC. This gives the protein CASSPGGVAGRYEQYF. Variable domain in full (rest from reference TRBV18 and TRBJ2-7): NAGVMQNPRHLVRRRGQEARLRCSPMKGHSHVYWYRQLPEEGLKFMVYLQKENIIDESGMPKERFSAEFPKEGPSILRIQQVVRGDSAAYFCASSPGGVAGRYEQYFGPGTRLTVT.

This chain joins TRBV4-3 and TRBJ1-3; 7 bases are shared with TRBD1. The CDR3 is 17 residues long. The J segment lost 3 bases and the V segment lost 1 base, leaving 9 bases of the junction unmatched. Germline V gene lookup returns CDR1 LGHNA and CDR2 YSLEER. CDR3 amino acids: CASSQGTGAGYGNTIYF. CDR3 nucleotides: TGCGCCAGCAGCCAAGGAACAGGGGCGGGTTATGGAAACACCATATATTTT.

This sequence joins TRBV11-2 and TRBJ2-1; 9 bases are shared with TRBD2. This CDR3 is 16 amino acids long. Germline loops: CDR1 SGHAT, CDR2 FQNNGV. Germline trimming cut 6 bases from V and 7 bases from J; bases unmatched to any gene: 13. The CDR3 loop reads CASSLLAGGLGNEQFF. CDR3 bases: TGTGCCAGCAGTTTACTAGCGGGTGGGCTAGGAAATGAGCAGTTCTTC.

The chain links TRBV2 to TRBJ1-2; TRBD1 might be the D (5 bases). Germline V gene sequence: CDR1 SNHLY, CDR2 FYNNEI. The CDR3 consists of 13 residues. Trimming pared 3 bases from V and 7 bases from J, leaving 12 bases between. The CDR3 spells CASSEGLIGGYTF. The CDR3 coding sequence is TGTGCCAGCAGTGAGGGACTAATCGGTGGCTACACCTTC.

This clone was observed once. The J gene is TRBJ1-3, the V gene TRBV30; 10 bases are shared with TRBD1. The length of the CDR3 is 15 residues. Germline V CDR1 and CDR2: GTSNPN, SVGIG (reference sequence). After removal of 5 bases from V and 2 bases from J, the junction contained 6 bases not matched to a gene. Here the CDR3 DNA reads TGTGCCTGGGGACAGGGGGTTTTGCCTGGAAACACCATATATTTT. Translating it yields CAWGQGVLPGNTIYF.

J is TRBJ2-1 and V is TRBV5-6; 9 positions match TRBD1. J lost 6 bases, V lost 0 bases, and 10 bases had no gene match. Looked up from germline, CDR1 is SGHDT and CDR2 is YYEEEE. This CDR3 region has 17 residues. The CDR3 DNA reads as TGTGCCAGCAGCTTGGAGCGGTTGGGACAGGGAGGCAATGAGCAGTTCTTC. This codes for CASSLERLGQGGNEQFF.

The rearrangement joins TRBV5-1 to TRBJ2-7; possibly TRBD1 for D (5 bases). Germline assignment: CDR1 SGHRS and CDR2 YFSETQ. This CDR3 comprises 14 residues. Trimming took 4 bases from V and 1 from J, leaving 12 bases between them. The CDR3 DNA sequence: TGCGCCAGCAGCAGACAGCTAAGATCCTACGAGCAGTACTTC. Its protein is CASSRQLRSYEQYF.